These T cell receptor beta chains were read from a single sample in a study of blood T cells in healthy people across ages. TCRdb reprocessed the 5' RACE reads via MiXCR and lists one record per CDR3 protein. Among roughly 1.7 million distinct CDR3 sequences listed, approximately 32% were seen once. Sequenced sample: blood. These receptors were collected from a woman in her 30s in good health. The CDR3 runs from the conserved cysteine through the conserved F or W. Each record gives: V gene, J gene, CDR3 protein.

>TRBV14|TRBJ1-1
CASSQDWQGKGAFF
>TRBV14|TRBJ1-2
CASSPSGSFYGYTF
>TRBV4-1|TRBJ1-4
CASRSGGTNEKLFF
>TRBV4-1|TRBJ2-1
CASSQGDSYNEQCF
>TRBV2|TRBJ1-2
CASSEGGLARYTF
>TRBV5-1|TRBJ2-5
CASSTPGEETQYF
>TRBV5-1|.
CASSFSGTSGSETQYF
>TRBV30|TRBJ2-3
CAWSVGDNTQYF
>TRBV12-3/TRBV12-4|TRBJ2-7
CASSFSGLAGGWEQYF
>TRBV29-1|TRBJ2-3
CSVLGQFSSLDTQYF
>TRBV12-3/TRBV12-4|TRBJ2-1
CASSLAELAAISFFSYNEQFF
>TRBV10-3|TRBJ2-7
CAISDPPANNEQYF
>TRBV24-1|TRBJ2-7
CATSDVQGYEQYF
>TRBV20-1|TRBJ2-1
CSARDMRGGYNEQFF
>TRBV7-2|TRBJ2-1
CASSVSGGRVEQFF